Each of the 16 T cell receptor beta chains below was sequenced from the same sample in a study of human T cells and chemical hapten exposure. Time point indicated: patch test 2, 6 weeks after DPC sensitization. Treatment defined: therapeutic diphenylcyclopropenone sensitization with weekly scalp DPC. TCRdb re-called the RACE reads through MiXCR, storing one row per CDR3 protein. The sample has some 79,000 distinct CDR3 sequences; about 9.4% are singletons. Here the sequenced sample was whole blood, taken in connection with sensitization to the hapten diphenylcyclopropenone (DPC). These receptors came from a woman in her fifties or sixties with alopecia areata. Some clones in this sample may be carry-over from other donors' samples.

This clonotype was found a few times. The CDR3 bases are TGTGCCAGCAGTTATGGGGCCATCACGTCAAATCAGCCCCAGCATTTT. It is translated as CASSYGAITSNQPQHF. The V and J genes are TRBV28 and TRBJ1-5; tentative D call: TRBD1 (5 bases). This CDR3 is 16 amino acids long. CDR1 is MDHEN, CDR2 SYDVKM, per germline. The V end lost 4 bases, the J end lost 4 bases, and 17 bases lay between the germline ends.

This clonotype was seen a few times. The J gene is TRBJ2-1, the V gene TRBV11-3; TRBD2 aligns across 14 bases. CDR3 length: 15 residues. With V trimmed by 4 bases and J by 8 bases, 4 bases remained unmatched. Germline CDR1 reads SGHNT; CDR2 reads YENEEA. The chain's CDR3 is CASSSGTSGSHEQFF. The DNA of the CDR3 is TGTGCCAGCAGCTCTGGGACTAGCGGGAGCCATGAGCAGTTCTTC. The variable domain in full, with the rest retrieved from reference TRBV11-3 and TRBJ2-1, is EAGVVQSPRYKIIEKKQPVAFWCNPISGHNTLYWYLQNLGQGPELLIRYENEEAVDDSQLPKDRFSAERLKGVDSTLKIQPAELGDSAVYLCASSSGTSGSHEQFFGPGTRLTVL.

The chain links TRBV20-1 to TRBJ1-1; 7 nucleotides line up with TRBD1. The germline V gene encodes CDR1 DFQATT and CDR2 SNEGSKA (reference sequence). Unmatched junction bases numbered 14, after V lost 6 bases and J lost 10 bases. The CDR3 extends over 13 amino acids. The CDR3 DNA reads as TGCAGTGCGCCACCGACAGGGTTCGATGCAGCTTTCTTT. Its protein is CSAPPTGFDAAFF.

In this sample, this clonotype turned up many times. V and J are TRBV3-1 and TRBJ2-7; TRBD2 aligns across 7 bases. Losses at the gene ends were 0 bases for V and 7 bases for J; bases not matched to a gene: 9. This CDR3 has 15 amino acids. Germline loops: CDR1 LGHDT, CDR2 YNNKEL (reference sequence). CDR3 nucleotides: TGTGCCAGCAGCCAAGATTGGGGGGGAAATAATGAGCAGTACTTC. It specifies CASSQDWGGNNEQYF.

The chain carries TRBV6-1 and TRBJ1-2; D gene uncertain. CDR1 is MNHNS and CDR2 is SASEGT in the germline V gene. The CDR3 sequence is 11 residues long. Trimming left V 2 bases short and J 8 bases short, with 6 bases between. Written as DNA, the CDR3 is TGTGCCAGCAGTGAACACGGCGGCTACACCTTC. Encoded protein: CASSEHGGYTF.

The sample holds many counts of this clonotype. This chain links TRBV4-3 with TRBJ2-1; 15 bases line up with TRBD2. Germline V gene sequence: CDR1 LGHNA, CDR2 YSLEER. Trimming at V came to 5 bases and at J to 6 bases, leaving 8 bases not matched to a gene. The CDR3 runs to 17 residues. CDR3 loop: CASSNGLAGGPVNEQFF. CDR3 DNA sequence: TGCGCCAGCAGCAATGGACTAGCGGGAGGGCCGGTCAATGAGCAGTTCTTC.

The chain links TRBV5-1 to TRBJ1-3, with D tentatively TRBD1 (6 bases). V lost 7 bases, J lost 0 bases, and 11 bases lay in between. Germline V gene data show CDR1 as SGHRS and CDR2 as YFSETQ. There are 14 residues in the CDR3. The CDR3 here is CASQAGASGNTIYF. The CDR3, as DNA: TGCGCCAGCCAAGCGGGGGCCTCTGGAAACACCATATATTTT.

This clonotype was detected ten times or more. The gene calls are TRBV3-1 and TRBJ2-7; 8 positions match TRBD2. With 4 bases clipped from V and 3 bases from J, the junction kept 5 bases outside the gene matches. This CDR3 region has 14 residues. The germline CDR1 and CDR2 sequences are LGHDT and YNNKEL (reference sequence). CDR3 nucleotides: TGTGCCAGCAGCCTGGGACTAGGGAACTACGAGCAGTACTTC. This codes for CASSLGLGNYEQYF.

V gene TRBV4-2 combines with J gene TRBJ2-3, with TRBD2 matching over 7 bases. The J segment lost 2 bases and the V segment lost 0 bases, leaving 5 bases of the junction unmatched. The CDR3 is 16 residues long. Germline values: CDR1 LGHNA, CDR2 YNFKEQ. The CDR3 nucleotides are TGTGCCAGCAGCCAAGAAACCGGGACTACCACAGATACGCAGTATTTT. The encoded protein is CASSQETGTTTDTQYF.

This clonotype has just a few counts. The gene calls are TRBV5-8 and TRBJ1-1; 7 bases fit TRBD1. V shed 9 bases, J shed 4 bases, and the junction held 15 bases outside the gene matches. CDR1 is SGHTS, CDR2 YDEGEE, per germline. The CDR3 runs to 15 residues. CDR3 in amino acids: CATSAGHTGVTEAFF. The CDR3, as DNA: TGTGCCACCTCAGCGGGACACACAGGGGTCACTGAAGCTTTCTTT.

A few counts support this clonotype. The chain joins TRBV29-1 to TRBJ1-1; D not certain. Germline CDR1 is SQVTM and CDR2 is ANQGSEA. There are 13 residues in the CDR3. Trimming left V 4 bases short and J 0 bases short, with 9 bases between. CDR3 loop: CSVGTIMNTEAFF. CDR3 nucleotides: TGCAGCGTTGGAACCATCATGAACACTGAAGCTTTCTTT.

At least ten counts were recorded for this clonotype. This chain joins TRBV20-1 and TRBJ1-1; possible D gene TRBD1, 5 bases. Germline lookup yields CDR1 DFQATT and CDR2 SNEGSKA (reference sequence). The CDR3 spans 14 residues. The V end lost 0 bases, the J end lost 1 base, and 9 bases lay between the germline ends. The CDR3 DNA follows: TGCAGTGCTAGAGAAGGGGCGGGGAACACTGAAGCTTTCTTT. Encoded protein: CSAREGAGNTEAFF.

This chain uses TRBV7-9 with TRBJ1-5; D ambiguous. The V gene lost 5 bases and the J gene lost 6 bases, with 11 bases spanning the gap. Germline-derived CDR1 and CDR2 are SEHNR and FQNEAQ (reference sequence). The CDR3 spans 13 residues. The CDR3 spells CASSGLQSQPQHF. The CDR3 nucleotides are TGTGCCAGCAGCGGATTGCAAAGTCAGCCCCAGCATTTT.

This clonotype was counted ten times or more. V and J are TRBV12-3 or TRBV12-4 and TRBJ1-1; D unclear. CDR3 length equals 11 residues. V lost 3 bases and J 6 bases, leaving 5 bases between the germline ends. CDR3 sequence: CASSFTPEAFF. The CDR3 DNA sequence: TGTGCCAGCAGTTTTACTCCTGAAGCTTTCTTT.

This clonotype was observed a handful of times. V usage is TRBV9 and J usage is TRBJ2-4; 9 bases map to TRBD2. CDR3 length equals 20 residues. The V gene end was trimmed by 3 bases and the J gene end by 2 bases; junction bases not matched to a gene: 18. Germline lookup yields CDR1 SGDLS and CDR2 YYNGEE. CDR3 DNA: TGTGCCAGCAGCGCTCCTCCGCAATTTAGCGGGAGCCAACCCAAAAACATTCAGTACTTC. The encoded protein is CASSAPPQFSGSQPKNIQYF. The variable domain in full, with the rest retrieved from reference TRBV9 and TRBJ2-4, is DSGVTQTPKHLITATGQRVTLRCSPRSGDLSVYWYQQSLDQGLQFLIQYYNGEERAKGNILERFSAQQFPDLHSELNLSSLELGDSALYFCASSAPPQFSGSQPKNIQYFGAGTRLSVL.

V gene TRBV7-2 combines with J gene TRBJ2-7; 10 bases agree with TRBD2. The germline V gene encodes CDR1 SGHTA and CDR2 FQGNSA. Trimming at V came to 1 base and at J to 4 bases, leaving 7 bases not matched to a gene. The CDR3 sequence is 16 residues long. The CDR3 protein is CASSLELRTSGYEQYF. CDR3 DNA: TGTGCCAGCAGCTTAGAACTCCGGACTAGCGGTTACGAGCAGTACTTC.